The sequence of this TCR beta chain was determined in a study of shared T cell receptors in the human thymus. Some clones are missing from TCRdb's copy, which holds only in-frame ones; the method was immunoSEQ multiplex PCR. The data show about 540,000 clones, with roughly 74% seen just once and 0.013% held by the top ten. The sample was also reused in another study, on human thymus T cells. That report notes: Resections from corrective heart surgery provided thymus tissue. Among thymic and blood repertoires, usage of V and J genes appeared biased. A high degree of thymic repertoire overlap among unrelated individuals was reported in related research.

Sequencing used thymocytes. The TCR sequence derives from a boy less than two years old with a congenital heart defect.

The CDR3: CASSPHRGPSTDTQYF. In DNA form, the CDR3 reads TGTGCCAGCAGCCCCCATCGAGGGCCTAGCACAGATACGCAGTATTTT. The genes are TRBV14 and TRBJ2-3, with D perhaps matching TRBD2 (5 bases). There are 16 residues in the CDR3. Germline loops: CDR1 SGHDN, CDR2 FVKESK. V was clipped by 4 bases and J by 0 bases, with 14 bases between them.